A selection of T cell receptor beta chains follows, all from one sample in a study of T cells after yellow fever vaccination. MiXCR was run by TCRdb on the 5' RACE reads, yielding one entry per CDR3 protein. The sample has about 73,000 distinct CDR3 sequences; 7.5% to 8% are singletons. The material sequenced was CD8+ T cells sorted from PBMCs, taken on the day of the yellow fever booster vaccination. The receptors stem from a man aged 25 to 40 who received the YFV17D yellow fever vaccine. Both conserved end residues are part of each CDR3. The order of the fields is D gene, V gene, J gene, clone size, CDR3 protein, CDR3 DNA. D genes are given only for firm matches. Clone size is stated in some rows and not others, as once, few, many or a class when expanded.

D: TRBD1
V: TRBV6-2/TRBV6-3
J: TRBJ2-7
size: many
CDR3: CASSGTGDLYEQYF
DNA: TGTGCCAGCAGTGGGACAGGGGACCTCTACGAGCAGTACTTC

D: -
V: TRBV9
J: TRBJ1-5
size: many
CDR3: CASSVGTTGNQPQHF
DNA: TGTGCCAGCAGCGTGGGGACAACGGGCAATCAGCCCCAGCATTTT

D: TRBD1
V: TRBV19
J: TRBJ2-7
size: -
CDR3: CASRPGTDYEQYF
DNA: TGTGCCAGTAGGCCCGGGACAGACTACGAGCAGTACTTC

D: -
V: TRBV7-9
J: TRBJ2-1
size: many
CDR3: CASSLVGEQFF
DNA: TGTGCCAGCAGCTTAGTTGGCGAGCAGTTCTTC

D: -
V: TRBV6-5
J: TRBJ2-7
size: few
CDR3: CASSPVVAYEQYF
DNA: TGTGCCAGCAGCCCGGTGGTGGCCTACGAGCAGTACTTC

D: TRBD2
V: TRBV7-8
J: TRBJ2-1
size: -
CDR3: CASSLVGSGRRNEQFF
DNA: TGTGCCAGCAGCCTAGTTGGTAGCGGGAGACGCAATGAGCAGTTCTTC

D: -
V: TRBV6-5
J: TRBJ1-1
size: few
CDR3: CATQGTNTEAFF
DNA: TGTGCCACCCAAGGGACCAACACTGAAGCTTTCTTT

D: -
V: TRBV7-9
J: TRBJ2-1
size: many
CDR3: CASRLGNPVYNEQFF
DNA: TGTGCCAGCAGACTCGGGAATCCGGTCTACAATGAGCAGTTCTTC

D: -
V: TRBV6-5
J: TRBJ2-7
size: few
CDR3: CASAGSWPYEQYF
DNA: TGTGCCAGCGCCGGGAGTTGGCCGTACGAGCAGTACTTC

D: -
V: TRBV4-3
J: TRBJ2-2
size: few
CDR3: CASSQDSSTGELFF
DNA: TGCGCCAGCAGCCAAGATTCCAGCACCGGGGAGCTGTTTTTT

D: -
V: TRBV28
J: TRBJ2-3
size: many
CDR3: CASSLSGLSTDTQYF
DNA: TGTGCCAGCAGTTTATCGGGACTTAGCACAGATACGCAGTATTTT

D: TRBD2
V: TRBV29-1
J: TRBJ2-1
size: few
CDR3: CSAGLDNEQFF
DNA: TGCAGCGCGGGACTAGACAATGAGCAGTTCTTC

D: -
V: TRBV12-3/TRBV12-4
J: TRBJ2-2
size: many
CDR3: CASSEPSVIVELFF
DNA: TGTGCCAGCAGCGAACCCAGCGTTATTGTGGAGCTGTTTTTT

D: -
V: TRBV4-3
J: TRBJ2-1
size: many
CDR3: CASSQGSGNEQFF
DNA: TGCGCCAGCAGCCAAGGTTCAGGCAATGAGCAGTTCTTC

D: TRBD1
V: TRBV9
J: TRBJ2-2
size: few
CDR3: CASSHGQEELFF
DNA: TGTGCCAGCAGCCATGGACAGGAGGAGCTGTTTTTT

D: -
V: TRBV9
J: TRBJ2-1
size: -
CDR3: CASSPPAWPNEQFF
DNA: TGTGCCAGCAGCCCCCCTGCCTGGCCCAATGAGCAGTTCTTC

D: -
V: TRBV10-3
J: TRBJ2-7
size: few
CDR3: CAISESGSYYEQYF
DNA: TGTGCCATCAGTGAGTCAGGGTCCTACTACGAGCAGTACTTC

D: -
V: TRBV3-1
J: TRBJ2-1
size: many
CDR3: CASSQGGDLTLYNEQFF
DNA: TGTGCCAGCAGCCAAGGCGGGGACCTAACACTCTACAATGAGCAGTTCTTC

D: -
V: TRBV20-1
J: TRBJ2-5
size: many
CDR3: CSARDPGRRNYKETQYF
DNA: TGCAGTGCTAGAGACCCGGGACGGCGCAACTATAAAGAGACCCAGTACTTC

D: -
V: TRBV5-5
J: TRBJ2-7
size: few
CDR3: CASSIMGDWTYYEQYF
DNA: TGTGCCAGCAGCATTATGGGGGACTGGACCTACTACGAGCAGTACTTC

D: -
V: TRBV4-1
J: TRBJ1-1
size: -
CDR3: CASSREGRNTEAFF
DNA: TGCGCCAGCAGCCGCGAGGGCAGGAACACTGAAGCTTTCTTT

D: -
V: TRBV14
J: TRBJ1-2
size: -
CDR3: CASSQDQGPIYGYTF
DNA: TGTGCCAGCAGCCAAGATCAAGGGCCTATCTATGGCTACACCTTC

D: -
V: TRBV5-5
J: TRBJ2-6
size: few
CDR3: CASSLSGPPSGANVLTF
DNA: TGTGCCAGCAGCTTGTCGGGACCCCCCTCTGGGGCCAACGTCCTGACTTTC

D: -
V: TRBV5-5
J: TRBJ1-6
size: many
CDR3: CASSLFGNVGSPLHF
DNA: TGTGCCAGCAGCTTATTCGGGAACGTGGGATCACCCCTCCACTTT

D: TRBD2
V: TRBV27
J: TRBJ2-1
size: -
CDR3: CASSLGTSGRGEQFF
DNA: TGTGCCAGCAGTTTGGGGACTAGCGGGAGAGGTGAGCAGTTCTTC

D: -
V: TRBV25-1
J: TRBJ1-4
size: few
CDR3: CASSEYDLATNEKLFF
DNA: TGTGCCAGCAGTGAATATGACCTTGCAACTAATGAAAAACTGTTTTTT

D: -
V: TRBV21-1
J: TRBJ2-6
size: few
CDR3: CARPTGTPGNRFSGANVLTF
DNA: TGTGCCAGACCTACCGGGACACCAGGCAACAGATTCTCTGGGGCCAACGTCCTGACTTTC

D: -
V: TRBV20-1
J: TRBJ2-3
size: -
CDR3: CSANLVGEAHTDTQYF
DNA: TGCAGTGCTAACCTGGTCGGGGAGGCACACACAGATACGCAGTATTTT

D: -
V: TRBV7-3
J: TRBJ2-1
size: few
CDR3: CASSFGLGNEQFF
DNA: TGTGCCAGCAGCTTCGGGCTTGGGAATGAGCAGTTCTTC

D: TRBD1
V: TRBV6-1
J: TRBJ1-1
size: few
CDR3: CASSPIGMDRGYNTEAFF
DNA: TGTGCCAGCAGTCCCATCGGCATGGACAGGGGATATAACACTGAAGCTTTCTTT

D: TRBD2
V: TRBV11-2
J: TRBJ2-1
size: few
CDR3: CASSLVLAVSSYNEQFF
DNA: TGTGCCAGCAGCTTAGTACTAGCGGTTAGCTCCTACAATGAGCAGTTCTTC

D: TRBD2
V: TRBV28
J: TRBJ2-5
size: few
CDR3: CASSLKGLAGGVKTQYF
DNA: TGTGCCAGCAGCCTCAAGGGACTAGCGGGAGGGGTAAAGACCCAGTACTTC

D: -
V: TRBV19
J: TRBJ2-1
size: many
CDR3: CASSTTNNEQFF
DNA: TGTGCCAGTAGTACAACTAACAATGAGCAGTTCTTC

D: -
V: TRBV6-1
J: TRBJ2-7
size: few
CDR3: CASSPDISSYEQYF
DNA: TGTGCCAGCAGTCCTGACATCAGCTCCTACGAGCAGTACTTC

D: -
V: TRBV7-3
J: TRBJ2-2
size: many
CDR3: CASSSVTGELFF
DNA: TGTGCCAGCAGCTCCGTAACCGGGGAGCTGTTTTTT

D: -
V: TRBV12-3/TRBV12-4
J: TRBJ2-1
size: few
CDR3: CASSADFYSYNEQFF
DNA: TGTGCCAGCAGTGCGGACTTTTACTCCTACAATGAGCAGTTCTTC

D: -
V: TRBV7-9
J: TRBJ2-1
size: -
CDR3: CASSWAESSYNEQFF
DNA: TGTGCCAGCAGCTGGGCAGAGAGCTCCTACAATGAGCAGTTCTTC

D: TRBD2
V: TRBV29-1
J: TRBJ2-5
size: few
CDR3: CSGVGLAGVETQYF
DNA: TGCAGCGGTGTTGGACTAGCGGGAGTTGAGACCCAGTACTTC

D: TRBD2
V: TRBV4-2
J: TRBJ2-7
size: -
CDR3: CASSQDGLADEQYF
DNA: TGTGCCAGCAGCCAAGACGGACTAGCCGACGAGCAGTACTTC

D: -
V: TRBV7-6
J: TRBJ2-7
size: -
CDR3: CASSLGRGDYEQYF
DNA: TGTGCCAGCAGCTTGGGCAGGGGCGACTACGAGCAGTACTTC

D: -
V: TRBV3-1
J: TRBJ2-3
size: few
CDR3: CASSQVAGSSTDTQYF
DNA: TGTGCCAGCAGCCAAGTGGCGGGGTCTAGCACAGATACGCAGTATTTT